One and the same sample provided the 15 T cell receptor beta chains below, sequenced in a study of cytomegalovirus exposure and HLA in healthy donors. The PCR used 60 Vbeta and 13 Jbeta primers. The data were produced by immunoSEQ multiplex PCR, yet TCRdb's version contains in-frame clones alone and is incomplete. This sample's table reports 120,000 to 150,000 clones. Input material: PBMCs. These receptors were collected from a woman aged 50 to 65 in good health and CMV-seronegative.

This chain connects TRBV28 to TRBJ2-1, with 9 bases that match TRBD2. The length of the CDR3 is 15 residues. V lost 5 bases and J lost 8; bases outside the gene matches: 10. Germline V gene lookup returns CDR1 MDHEN and CDR2 SYDVKM. CDR3 loop: CASSRSGGLMYEQFF. CDR3 DNA sequence: TGTGCCAGCAGTCGGAGCGGGGGGCTTATGTATGAGCAGTTCTTC. The whole variable domain, remainder taken from reference TRBV28 and TRBJ2-1, is DVKVTQSSRYLVKRTGEKVFLECVQDMDHENMFWYRQDPGLGLRLIYFSYDVKMKEKGDIPEGYSVSREKKERFSLILESASTNQTSMYLCASSRSGGLMYEQFFGPGTRLTVL.

This sequence joins TRBV10-2 and TRBJ1-3, with D uncertain. There are 14 residues in the CDR3. V lost 8 bases and J 2 bases, leaving 13 bases between the germline ends. Germline V lookup: CDR1 WSHSY, CDR2 SAAADI. The CDR3 is CASGLGVAGNTIYF. DNA of the CDR3: TGCGCCAGCGGGCTTGGTGTAGCTGGAAACACCATATATTTT.

The CDR3 here is CASSYGLAAYEQYF. Written as DNA, the CDR3 is TGTGCCAGCAGTTATGGACTAGCGGCCTACGAGCAGTACTTC. The rearrangement links TRBV6-5 to TRBJ2-5; 10 bases are shared with TRBD2. The DNA end favors TRBJ2-7, so the J call may be wrong. Per germline, CDR1 MNHEY and CDR2 SVGAGI. CDR3 length equals 14 residues.

The V and J genes are TRBV7-8 and TRBJ2-7; D is undetermined. Germline loops: CDR1 SGHVS, CDR2 FQNEAQ. V was trimmed by 5 bases and J by 3 bases, leaving 14 bases between them. The CDR3 is 14 residues long. The CDR3 sequence is CASSVDSPHYEQYF. CDR3 in DNA: TGTGCCAGCAGCGTAGACTCACCCCACTACGAGCAGTACTTC.

Here the CDR3 DNA reads TGTGCCAGCAGCCTCGGGACAGGGGAGAATCAGCCCCAGCATTTT. It encodes CASSLGTGENQPQHF. The rearrangement links TRBV9 to TRBJ1-5, with 10 bases identical to TRBD1. This CDR3 comprises 15 residues. CDR1 is SGDLS, CDR2 YYNGEE, per germline. With 4 bases clipped from V and 4 bases from J, the junction kept 5 bases outside the gene matches.

CDR3 in DNA: TGTGCCAGCAGCCAAGACACAGTCTCTGGAAACACCATATATTTT. Encoded protein: CASSQDTVSGNTIYF. The rearrangement joins TRBV4-2 to TRBJ1-3; D call uncertain. The CDR3 is made up of 15 amino acids. CDR1 is LGHNA, CDR2 YNFKEQ, per germline. Trimming took off 0 bases at V and 0 bases at J, with 6 bases between the two ends.

V is TRBV5-6 and J is TRBJ2-7; D might be TRBD2 (6 bases). CDR3 length: 14 residues. Per germline, CDR1 SGHDT and CDR2 YYEEEE. V was shortened by 4 bases and J by 3 bases, with 14 bases between the two germline ends. The CDR3: CASSPGVGGYEQYF. The CDR3 nucleotides are TGTGCCAGCAGCCCTGGGGTCGGGGGCTACGAGCAGTACTTC.

This sequence joins TRBV9 and TRBJ2-6; TRBD2 agrees at 7 bases. The CDR3 runs to 17 residues. V lost 0 bases, J lost 0 bases, and 3 bases stayed unmatched. Germline CDR1 and CDR2: SGDLS and YYNGEE. The CDR3 DNA follows: TGTGCCAGCAGCGTAGGCCTAGCGGACTCTGGGGCCAACGTCCTGACTTTC. As protein: CASSVGLADSGANVLTF.

In regard to this clone: Mismatch with germline at one junction end may stem from a read error. V gene TRBV7-9 combines with J gene TRBJ2-1; 7 bases are a match to TRBD1. This CDR3 has 14 amino acids. CDR1 and CDR2 from the germline V gene are SEHNR and FQNEAQ (reference sequence). The CDR3 sequence: CASSPDRSFNEQFF. The CDR3 nucleotides are TGTGCCAGCAGCCCGGACAGGTCCTTCAATGAGCAGTTCTTC.

The chain recombines TRBV5-1 with TRBJ2-3; 7 bases are a match to TRBD2. J was trimmed by 4 bases and V by 2 bases; bases with no gene match: 4. The CDR3 covers 14 residues. Germline-derived CDR1 and CDR2 are SGHRS and YFSETQ. The CDR3 loop reads CASSLSREADTQYF. CDR3 DNA sequence: TGCGCCAGCAGCTTATCCCGGGAGGCAGATACGCAGTATTTT.

V and J are TRBV2 and TRBJ2-7; TRBD1 aligns across 10 bases. Germline trimming cut 6 bases from V and 7 bases from J; bases unmatched to any gene: 3. The CDR3 is 12 residues long. Looked up from germline, CDR1 is SNHLY and CDR2 is FYNNEI. The CDR3 DNA reads as TGTGCCAGCAGGGGACAGGGGCGGGAGCAGTACTTC. This gives the protein CASRGQGREQYF. Variable domain in full (rest from reference TRBV2 and TRBJ2-7): EPEVTQTPSHQVTQMGQEVILRCVPISNHLYFYWYRQILGQKVEFLVSFYNNEISEKSEIFDDQFSVERPDGSNFTLKIRSTKLEDSAMYFCASRGQGREQYFGPGTRLTVT.

The gene calls are TRBV6-4 and TRBJ2-1, with D perhaps TRBD1 (8 bases). Trimming pared 2 bases from V and 10 bases from J, leaving 12 bases between. Germline CDR1 is MRHNA and CDR2 is SNTAGT. The CDR3 contains 13 residues. As DNA, the CDR3 is TGTGCCAGCAGTGACAACAGGGGGGGCGAGCAGTTCTTC. It codes for CASSDNRGGEQFF.

The chain combines TRBV29-1 with TRBJ2-5; 8 bases are a match to TRBD2. The CDR3 is made up of 14 amino acids. V lost 4 bases and J lost 7; bases outside the gene matches: 11. Germline V gene data show CDR1 as SQVTM and CDR2 as ANQGSEA. The CDR3 protein is CSVGRTSSSGTQYF. Here the CDR3 DNA reads TGCAGCGTTGGTAGGACTAGCTCGTCGGGGACCCAGTACTTC.

The chain has TRBV5-4 and TRBJ1-4, with D possibly being TRBD1 (5 bases). V was clipped by 3 bases and J by 7 bases, with 13 bases between them. Germline CDR1 reads SGHNT; CDR2 reads YYREEE (reference sequence). CDR3 length equals 14 residues. CDR3 region: CASSSSGVGEKLFF. CDR3 sequence (DNA): TGTGCCAGCAGCTCCTCGGGGGTGGGTGAAAAACTGTTTTTT. The full variable domain, its missing parts supplied by reference TRBV5-4 and TRBJ1-4, is ETGVTQSPTHLIKTRGQQVTLRCSSQSGHNTVSWYQQALGQGPQFIFQYYREEENGRGNFPPRFSGLQFPNYSSELNVNALELDDSALYLCASSSSGVGEKLFFGSGTQLSVL.

The rearrangement uses TRBV2 and TRBJ1-1, with a possible D match to TRBD1 (6 bases). The CDR3 sequence is 13 residues long. Germline assignment: CDR1 SNHLY and CDR2 FYNNEI. The V and J ends lost 7 bases and 4 bases respectively, with 13 bases between them. CDR3 nucleotides: TGTGCCAGCATGACGGGGGGCGGCACTGAAGCTTTCTTT. It codes for CASMTGGGTEAFF. The variable domain in full, completed from reference TRBV2 and TRBJ1-1, reads EPEVTQTPSHQVTQMGQEVILRCVPISNHLYFYWYRQILGQKVEFLVSFYNNEISEKSEIFDDQFSVERPDGSNFTLKIRSTKLEDSAMYFCASMTGGGTEAFFGQGTRLTVV.